This T cell receptor (beta chain) was sequenced in a study of beta chain features in type 1 diabetes. Germline CDR1 reads SGHNT; CDR2 reads YYREEE (reference sequence). J gave up 0 bases and V 3 bases, and 10 bases lay outside the gene matches. The CDR3 has 17 amino acids. The table lists this clone with a few counts. Sorting with CD45RO/CCR7/CD25/CD127/CD95/CD27 yielded naive, central memory, regulatory and stem-like memory CD4+ cells. Each sorted population was over 95% pure. What was sequenced were expressed TCRB transcripts, since all of the isolated RNA had been reverse transcribed. Repertoires were generated with immunoSEQ multiplex PCR, while TCRdb's copy carries only in-frame clones and drops some. The sample has approximately 170,000 clones, 7% to 10% seen once.

The source is a woman aged 18-29 years in good health. The sequencing sample was made of central memory CD4+ T cells from blood. This rearrangement joins TRBV5-4 to TRBJ2-3, with 7 bases that match TRBD2. The CDR3 DNA reads TGTGCCAGCAGCTCACCTACTAGCGCCCCTAGCACAGATACGCAGTATTTT. Its translation is CASSSPTSAPSTDTQYF.